This T cell receptor (beta chain) was recovered during a study of CD8 T cells in Susac syndrome. At the level of the study: Among the Susac syndrome patients sequenced, six had active disease and about eight were in remission.

The TEMRA cells underwent FACS enrichment, while the CD8+ and CD4+ T cells underwent negative isolation. General study findings and limits: No clonal expansion appeared among CD4+ T cells in Susac patients.

Random-hexamer reverse transcription was applied to roughly 0.5 to 1 ug RNA. TCRdb processed the immunoSEQ multiplex PCR reads anew with MiXCR; each CDR3 protein has one entry. The sample has under 200,000 distinct CDR3 sequences; approximately 95% are singletons. To note about this clonotype: The antigen is unknown.

CDR1 and CDR2 (germline): MNHEY, SVGAGI. The CDR3 consists of 13 residues. V lost 0 bases to trimming and J lost 3 bases, with 3 bases between them. J is TRBJ2-1 and V is TRBV6-5; D is undetermined. The material sequenced was CD4+ T cells from PBMCs. The clonotype comes from a human donor with Susac syndrome. The DNA for the CDR3 is TGTGCCAGCAGTTACTCGAACTACAATGAGCAGTTCTTC. As protein: CASSYSNYNEQFF.